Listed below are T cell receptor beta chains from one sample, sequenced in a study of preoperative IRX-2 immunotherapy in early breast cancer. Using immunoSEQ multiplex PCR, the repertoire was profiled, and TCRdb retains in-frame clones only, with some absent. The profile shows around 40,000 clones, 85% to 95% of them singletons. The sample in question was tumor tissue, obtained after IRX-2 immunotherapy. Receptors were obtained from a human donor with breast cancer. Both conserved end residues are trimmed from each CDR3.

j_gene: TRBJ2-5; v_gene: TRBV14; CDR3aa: ASSPRWRGPKETQY
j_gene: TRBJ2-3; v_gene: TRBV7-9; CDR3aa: ASSPGRDTQY
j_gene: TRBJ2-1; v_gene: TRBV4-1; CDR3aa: ASSQGPGGYNEQF
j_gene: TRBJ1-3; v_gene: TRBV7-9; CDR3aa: ASRREKRTGEIY
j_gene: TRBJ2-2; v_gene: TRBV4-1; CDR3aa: ASSQAWAERTGELF
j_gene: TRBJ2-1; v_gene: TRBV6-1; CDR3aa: ASSESLRYEQF
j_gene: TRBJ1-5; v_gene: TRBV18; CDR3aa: ASSPWENQPQH
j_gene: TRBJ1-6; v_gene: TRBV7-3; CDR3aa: ASSLSTGRDSPLH
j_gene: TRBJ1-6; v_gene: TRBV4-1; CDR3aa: ASSQAAGSPLH
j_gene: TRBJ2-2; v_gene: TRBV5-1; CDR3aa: ASSGSFARGNYYTGELF